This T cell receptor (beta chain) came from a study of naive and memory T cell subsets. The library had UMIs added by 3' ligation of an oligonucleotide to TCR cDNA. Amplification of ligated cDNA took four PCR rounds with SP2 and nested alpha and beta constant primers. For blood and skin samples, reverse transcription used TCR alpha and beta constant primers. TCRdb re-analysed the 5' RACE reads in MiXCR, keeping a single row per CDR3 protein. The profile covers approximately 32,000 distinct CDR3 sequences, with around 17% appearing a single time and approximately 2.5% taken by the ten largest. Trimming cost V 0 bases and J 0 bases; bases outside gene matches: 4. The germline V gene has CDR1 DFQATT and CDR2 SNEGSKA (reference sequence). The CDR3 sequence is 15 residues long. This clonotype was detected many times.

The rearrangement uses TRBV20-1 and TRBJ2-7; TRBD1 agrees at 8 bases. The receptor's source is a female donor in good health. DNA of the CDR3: TGCAGTGCTAGAGATTGGACAGGGCGCTCCTACGAGCAGTACTTC. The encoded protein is CSARDWTGRSYEQYF.